The entry that follows covers one T cell receptor beta chain sequence. Its specific antigen is unknown. Per-base quality was not reported, and no clone a single base away is much larger than it. The method was RACE. Sequencing was carried out with a NextSeq 500. Library preparation attached unique molecular identifiers to individual cDNA molecules for quantitative, reproducible TCR counting. Both TCR alpha and TCR beta chains were sequenced from each blood RNA sample. In the paper's pipeline: The median number of TCRs per sample was some 100,000, ranging from 23,224 to 690,600. The Decombinator software suite was used to annotate the V, J and CDR3 of the TCR reads. Every sample was subsampled to the same number of TCRs (28,000) for the PS versus PT1 abundance plots. Expanded TCRs were defined as absent before sensitization and observed at least eight times at the 2-week time point. TCRdb passed the public sequencing reads through fastp at Q25 and MiXCR, retaining productive beta sequences. Under each unique CDR3 protein, matching rows form one entry showing the most common genes and DNA. The V and J calls, along with clone size, are taken from TCRdb and not from the paper's own processing. The sample table holds 150,000 to 200,000 distinct CDR3 sequences, of which approximately 29% were seen once. In total, the top ten clones hold less than 3.5% of the sample.

The data originate from a study of human T cells and chemical hapten exposure (dated by TCRdb to about 2021). Looking at the study overall: For sensitization, 2% DPC in acetone was applied to a roughly 2 cm by roughly 2 cm area of upper inner arm skin. Patients additionally received weekly therapeutic DPC doses to the scalp throughout the roughly 25-week study period. Patch testing was done on the upper back using Finn chambers containing 0.01% DPC, and results were scored after 6 days according to International Contact Dermatitis Research Group standards. Alopecia areata with under or over 50% scalp involvement, alopecia totalis and alopecia universalis were represented in the patient cohort, which was mostly female. Libraries were combined into a pool for sequencing, and differences in TCR yield between samples came mainly from small differences in library volumes within the pool. This study followed changes in the peripheral blood TCR repertoire in vivo during primary and secondary sensitization of alopecia patients to the hapten diphenylcyclopropenone (DPC). Patient blood was sampled pre-sensitization (week 0) and at 2, 6 and about 24 weeks after DPC sensitization. About 30 alopecia patients provided blood for TCR sequencing at one to four time points (pre-sensitization, 2, 6 and 24 weeks). The full study reports these points: Repeated subsampling changed both the strength of the expansion versus patch-test correlation and the threshold at which the correlation became significant. Expanded TCRs formed significantly more large CDR3 similarity clusters than pre-sensitization or healthy control sets, consistent with antigen-driven responses. Patch test score was positively correlated with the number of PT1 expanded TCRs, with significance at thresholds 8, 16 and 32 but not at 4. DPC sensitization did not change the number of TCRs with a frequency above 1 in 1000, and there was no evidence of changes in global repertoire structure. Because all patients had alopecia, a presumed autoimmune disease, the immune response of the patients might differ from that of healthy individuals.

The time point label for this specimen denotes: pre-sensitization, week 0. Interpreted using the paper, the treatment or condition label stands for: therapeutic diphenylcyclopropenone sensitization with weekly scalp DPC. At each patch-test visit, blood was drawn before the patch test was applied. Eligible patients were aged 18 to 70, diagnosed with alopecia, deemed suitable for DPC therapy, and excluded if pregnant. Unfractionated whole blood was collected in Tempus Blood RNA tubes, and total RNA was extracted from that blood. Its CDR3 holds 14 amino acids, cysteine through phenylalanine. The kept DNA is CDR3 alone, 42 bases in frame from the first base. According to the germline V gene, CDR1 reads MDHEN and CDR2 reads SYDVKM. Between the V and J ends, shortened by 4 bases and 2 bases respectively, the junction contains 11 bases.

The TCR sequence derives from a woman between 25 and 40 years old with alopecia areata. Some clones in this sample may be carry-over from other donors' samples. The chain is made from TRBV28 and TRBJ1-1; the D gene is possibly TRBD1, with 6 bases matching. Sample: whole blood, taken in connection with sensitization to the hapten diphenylcyclopropenone (DPC). The CDR3 reads CASSWGRGNTEAFF. The sequenced DNA: TGTGCCAGCAGTTGGGGCAGGGGAAACACTGAAGCTTTCTTT.